Described below is a single T cell receptor (beta chain) sequence and its context. The record originates from a study of blood T cell repertoires in COVID-19. Turning to the study itself: Italy, Spain and the United States were the sources of the convalescent and acute COVID-19 samples.

TCRdb's copy holds only in-frame clones and misses some; the assay was immunoSEQ multiplex PCR. Of over 200,000 clones in the sample, around 90% were seen once. Trimming removed 4 bases at V and 1 base at J, with 14 bases between. This CDR3 has 15 residues. CDR1 is SGHDT, CDR2 YYEEEE, per germline. Across about two dozen US areas, participants ranged in age from 18 to 89 years. Recovered status applied to Cohort 3 donors who had two consecutive negative PCRs. It also applied to those with clearance or with symptom resolution. J is TRBJ1-2 and V is TRBV5-6, with D possibly being TRBD1 (5 bases). The sample comprised PBMCs or T cells enriched from blood (not recorded which). The TCR sequence derives from a man aged 25 to 45 who had recovered from COVID-19. In DNA, the CDR3 is TGTGCCAGCAGCGTATACGCGGACAATAACTATGGCTACACCTTC. As protein: CASSVYADNNYGYTF.